This T cell receptor beta chain is drawn from a study of blood T cell repertoires in COVID-19. About the study: PBMCs, B-cell-depleted T cells, or T cells were the source of the cDNA or gDNA that made up the material.

A single count supports this clone. The germline V and J ends were trimmed by 6 bases and 8 bases, with 14 bases remaining between them. The CDR3 consists of 13 residues. Two negative PCRs, clearance, or symptom resolution characterized the recovered Cohort 3 donors. In the authors' workflow: By means of reference gene primer amplification, nucleated cell counts were estimated. TCRdb keeps only in-frame clones here, not all; method: immunoSEQ multiplex PCR. V and J calls plus clone size are reproduced from that table; the DNA served to infer D and trimming. The repertoire includes 360,000 or so clones, around nine tenths of them detected once, and about 1.8% sits in the top ten.

V usage is TRBV12-3 or TRBV12-4 and J usage is TRBJ1-5, with D unclear. Specimen: PBMCs or T cells enriched from blood (not recorded which). The sequence was obtained from a woman aged 30 to 39 who had recovered from COVID-19. The CDR3 protein is CASSGLEAEPQHF. The DNA of the CDR3 is TGTGCCAGCAGCGGATTAGAGGCTGAGCCCCAGCATTTT.